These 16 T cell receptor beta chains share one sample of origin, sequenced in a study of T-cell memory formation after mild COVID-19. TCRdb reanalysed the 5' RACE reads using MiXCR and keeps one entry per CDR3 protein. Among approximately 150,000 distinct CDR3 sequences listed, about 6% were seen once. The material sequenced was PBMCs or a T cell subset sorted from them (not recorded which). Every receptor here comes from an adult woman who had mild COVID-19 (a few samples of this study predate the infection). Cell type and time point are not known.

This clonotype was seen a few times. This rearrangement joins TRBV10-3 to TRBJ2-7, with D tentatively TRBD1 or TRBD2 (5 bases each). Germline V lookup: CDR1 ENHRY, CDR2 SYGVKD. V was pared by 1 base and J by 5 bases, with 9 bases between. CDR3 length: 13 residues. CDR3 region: CAISEWDANEQYF. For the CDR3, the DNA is TGTGCCATCAGTGAGTGGGACGCTAACGAGCAGTACTTC.

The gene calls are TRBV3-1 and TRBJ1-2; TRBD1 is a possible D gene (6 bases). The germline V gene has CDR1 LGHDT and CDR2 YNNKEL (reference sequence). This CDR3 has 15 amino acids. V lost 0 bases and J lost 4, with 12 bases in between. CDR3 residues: CASSQEFNRVYGYTF. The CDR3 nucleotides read TGTGCCAGCAGCCAAGAGTTTAACAGGGTCTATGGCTACACCTTC.

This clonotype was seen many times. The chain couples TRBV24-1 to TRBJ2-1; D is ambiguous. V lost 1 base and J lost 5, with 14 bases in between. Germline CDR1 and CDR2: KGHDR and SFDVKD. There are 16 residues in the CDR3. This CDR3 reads CATSDFRRGFHNEQFF. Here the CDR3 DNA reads TGTGCCACCAGTGATTTTAGGAGAGGATTCCACAATGAGCAGTTCTTC.

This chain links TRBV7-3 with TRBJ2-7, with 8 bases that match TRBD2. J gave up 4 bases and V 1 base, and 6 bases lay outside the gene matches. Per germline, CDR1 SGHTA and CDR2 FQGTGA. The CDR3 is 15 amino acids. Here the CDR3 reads CASSLIVAGPYEQYF. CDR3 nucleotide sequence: TGTGCCAGCAGCTTAATAGTAGCGGGACCATACGAGCAGTACTTC.

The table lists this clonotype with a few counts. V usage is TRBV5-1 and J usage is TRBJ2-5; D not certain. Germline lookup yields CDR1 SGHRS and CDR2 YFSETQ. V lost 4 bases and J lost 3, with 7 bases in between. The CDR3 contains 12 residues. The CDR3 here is CASSRQEETQYF. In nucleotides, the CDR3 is TGCGCCAGCAGCCGACAAGAAGAGACCCAGTACTTC.

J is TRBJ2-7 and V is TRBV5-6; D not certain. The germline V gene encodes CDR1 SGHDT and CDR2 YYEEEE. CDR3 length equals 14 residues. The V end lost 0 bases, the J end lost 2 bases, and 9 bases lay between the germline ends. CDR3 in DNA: TGTGCCAGCAGCTTGGGACATGCGGCCTACGAGCAGTACTTC. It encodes CASSLGHAAYEQYF.

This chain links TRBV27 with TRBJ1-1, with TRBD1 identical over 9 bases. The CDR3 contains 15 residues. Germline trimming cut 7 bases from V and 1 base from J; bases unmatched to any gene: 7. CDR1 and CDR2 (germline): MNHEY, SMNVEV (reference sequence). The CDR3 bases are TGTGCCAGCAAGATCACAGGGGGCGCGAACACTGAAGCTTTCTTT. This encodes CASKITGGANTEAFF.

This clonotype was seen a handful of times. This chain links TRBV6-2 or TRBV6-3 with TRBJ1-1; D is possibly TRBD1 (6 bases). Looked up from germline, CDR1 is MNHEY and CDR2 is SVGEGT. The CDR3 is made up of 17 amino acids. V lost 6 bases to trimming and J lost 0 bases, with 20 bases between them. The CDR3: CASSRAGGQTLNTEAFF. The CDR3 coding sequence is TGTGCCAGCAGCCGCGCAGGCGGACAGACCTTGAACACTGAAGCTTTCTTT.

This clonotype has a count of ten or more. CDR3 DNA: TGTGCCAGCAGTCACGACCCGAGCTATGGCTACACCTTC. Translated: CASSHDPSYGYTF. The V gene is TRBV7-8, the J gene TRBJ1-2; no clear D gene. V was trimmed by 6 bases and J by 4 bases, leaving 12 bases between them. This CDR3 is built from 13 residues. Germline loops: CDR1 SGHVS, CDR2 FQNEAQ.

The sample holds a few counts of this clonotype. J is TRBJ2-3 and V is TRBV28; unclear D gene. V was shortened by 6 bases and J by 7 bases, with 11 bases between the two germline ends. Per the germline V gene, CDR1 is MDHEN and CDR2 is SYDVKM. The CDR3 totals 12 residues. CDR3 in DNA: TGTGCCAGCAGCACGTTGGTGTATACGCAGTATTTT. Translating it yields CASSTLVYTQYF.

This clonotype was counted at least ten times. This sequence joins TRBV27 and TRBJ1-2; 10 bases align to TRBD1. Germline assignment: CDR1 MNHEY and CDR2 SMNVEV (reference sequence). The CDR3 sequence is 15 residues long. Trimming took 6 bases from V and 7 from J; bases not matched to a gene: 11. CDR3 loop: CASRLETGGFSGYTF. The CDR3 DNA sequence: TGTGCCAGCAGACTAGAGACAGGGGGCTTCTCTGGCTACACCTTC.

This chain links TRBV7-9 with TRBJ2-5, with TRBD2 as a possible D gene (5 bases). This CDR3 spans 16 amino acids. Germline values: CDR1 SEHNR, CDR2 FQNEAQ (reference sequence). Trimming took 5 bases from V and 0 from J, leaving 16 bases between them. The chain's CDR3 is CASSHRGSGNQETQYF. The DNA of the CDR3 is TGTGCCAGCAGCCACCGAGGGTCGGGAAACCAAGAGACCCAGTACTTC.

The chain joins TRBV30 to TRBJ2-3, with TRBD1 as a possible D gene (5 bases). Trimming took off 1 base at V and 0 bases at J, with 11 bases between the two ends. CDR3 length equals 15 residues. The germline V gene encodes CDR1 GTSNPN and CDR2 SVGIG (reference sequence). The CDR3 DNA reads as TGTGCCTGGAGTGAGGGGATGGTAAGCACAGATACGCAGTATTTT. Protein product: CAWSEGMVSTDTQYF.

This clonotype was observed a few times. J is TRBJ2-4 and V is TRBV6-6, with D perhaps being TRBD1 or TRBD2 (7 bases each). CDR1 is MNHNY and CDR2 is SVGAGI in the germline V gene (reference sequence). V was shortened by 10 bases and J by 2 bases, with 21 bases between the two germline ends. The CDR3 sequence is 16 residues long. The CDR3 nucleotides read TGTGCCACCAAGCAGGGGGGGGACTACCCCAAAAACATTCAGTACTTC. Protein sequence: CATKQGGDYPKNIQYF.

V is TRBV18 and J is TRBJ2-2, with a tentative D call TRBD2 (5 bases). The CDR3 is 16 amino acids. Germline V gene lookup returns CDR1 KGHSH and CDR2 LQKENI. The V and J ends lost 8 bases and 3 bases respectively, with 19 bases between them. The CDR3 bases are TGTGCCAGCACCGTCTCGGGGATGTTAGACACCGGGGAGCTGTTTTTT. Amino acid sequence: CASTVSGMLDTGELFF.

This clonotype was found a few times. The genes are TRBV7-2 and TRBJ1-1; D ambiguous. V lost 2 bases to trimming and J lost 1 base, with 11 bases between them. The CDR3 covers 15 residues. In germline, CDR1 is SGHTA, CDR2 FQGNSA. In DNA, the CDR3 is TGTGCCAGCAGCTTAAATGCGCAGGCGAACACTGAAGCTTTCTTT. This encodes CASSLNAQANTEAFF.